The next 20 T cell receptor beta chains were all read from a single sample in a study of identical twins. TCRdb re-called the 5' RACE reads with MiXCR, one entry per CDR3 protein. The table includes 400,000 to 550,000 distinct CDR3 sequences, 20% to 30% detected once. These data were likewise used in another study, on T cells expressing NK-cell markers.

Sequencing was done on a sample of CD4+ T cells sorted from blood. These receptors all stem from a woman younger than 35 in good health.

The table lists this clonotype with a few counts. This sequence joins TRBV6-1 and TRBJ2-1; 14 nucleotides agree with TRBD2. Germline lookup yields CDR1 MNHNS and CDR2 SASEGT. The CDR3 covers 17 residues. With 3 bases clipped from V and 10 bases from J, the junction kept 11 bases outside the gene matches. This CDR3 reads CASSDSPTSGGGSEQFF. The CDR3 DNA is TGTGCCAGCAGTGATTCCCCGACTAGCGGGGGGGGCAGCGAGCAGTTCTTC.

The CDR3 protein is CASSSGTRAGELFF. CDR3 nucleotides: TGTGCCAGCAGTTCCGGGACTAGAGCCGGGGAGCTGTTTTTT. This chain uses TRBV7-8 with TRBJ2-2; 8 nucleotides line up with TRBD2. Per germline, CDR1 SGHVS and CDR2 FQNEAQ. This CDR3 has 14 amino acids. After removal of 6 bases from V and 6 bases from J, the junction contained 6 bases not matched to a gene.

This chain joins TRBV29-1 and TRBJ1-1, with a weak D call TRBD1 (5 bases). In germline, CDR1 is SQVTM, CDR2 ANQGSEA. The CDR3 is 14 residues long. V lost 4 bases to trimming and J lost 0 bases, with 12 bases between them. This CDR3 is CSVARGRLNTEAFF. CDR3 in DNA: TGCAGCGTTGCCCGGGGCCGCTTGAACACTGAAGCTTTCTTT. Supplemented by reference TRBV29-1 and TRBJ1-1, the full variable domain reads SAVISQKPSRDICQRGTSLTIQCQVDSQVTMMFWYRQQPGQSLTLIATANQGSEATYESGFVIDKFPISRPNLTFSTLTVSNMSPEDSSIYLCSVARGRLNTEAFFGQGTRLTVV.

This chain links TRBV10-3 with TRBJ1-2; D gene ambiguous. Germline CDR1 and CDR2: ENHRY and SYGVKD. The CDR3 sequence is 15 residues long. With 5 bases removed from V and 0 bases from J, the gap between germline ends came to 13 bases. Here the CDR3 reads CAISFGLQPNYGYTF. CDR3 in DNA: TGTGCCATCAGTTTTGGTCTCCAGCCTAACTATGGCTACACCTTC.

This clonotype occurred a few times. The genes are TRBV2 and TRBJ2-4; either TRBD1 or TRBD2 may fit D (6 bases each). V gave up 8 bases and J gave up 1 base, with 12 bases separating them. Germline values: CDR1 SNHLY, CDR2 FYNNEI. The CDR3 loop spans 14 amino acids. DNA for the CDR3: TGTGCCAGCCGGAGGGGGATCGCCAAAAACATTCAGTACTTC. Its translation is CASRRGIAKNIQYF.

This rearrangement joins TRBV29-1 to TRBJ2-5; unclear D gene. Trimming left V 4 bases short and J 5 bases short, with 8 bases between. This CDR3 is built from 11 residues. Germline V gene sequence: CDR1 SQVTM, CDR2 ANQGSEA. This chain's CDR3 is CSVALGETQYF. For the CDR3, the DNA is TGCAGCGTTGCCCTTGGGGAGACCCAGTACTTC. The full variable domain, with the rest looked up from reference TRBV29-1 and TRBJ2-5, is SAVISQKPSRDICQRGTSLTIQCQVDSQVTMMFWYRQQPGQSLTLIATANQGSEATYESGFVIDKFPISRPNLTFSTLTVSNMSPEDSSIYLCSVALGETQYFGPGTRLLVL.

The chain recombines TRBV4-1 with TRBJ2-7; 7 bases fit TRBD2. Per germline, CDR1 MGHRA and CDR2 YSYEKL. Losses at the gene ends were 3 bases for V and 3 bases for J; bases not matched to a gene: 5. CDR3 length equals 14 residues. The CDR3 bases are TGCGCCAGCAGCCACCCGGGGGGAGGCTACGAGCAGTACTTC. The encoded protein is CASSHPGGGYEQYF.

This clonotype was seen a few times. The V gene is TRBV20-1, the J gene TRBJ2-5, with D perhaps matching TRBD2 (5 bases). Trimming took off 1 base at V and 5 bases at J, with 14 bases between the two ends. The CDR3 covers 14 residues. The germline V gene encodes CDR1 DFQATT and CDR2 SNEGSKA (reference sequence). The DNA of the CDR3 is TGCAGTGCTAGAGTCCGGACGAGCGGCGAGACCCAGTACTTC. This sequence encodes CSARVRTSGETQYF.

This clonotype showed up just a few times. The chain employs TRBV29-1 and TRBJ2-3; D may be TRBD2 (5 bases). The CDR3 sequence is 15 residues long. Trimming took off 4 bases at V and 6 bases at J, with 20 bases between the two ends. Germline CDR1 is SQVTM and CDR2 is ANQGSEA. CDR3 DNA sequence: TGCAGCGTTGTGACGCCGGACTTTCTCGGGGATACGCAGTATTTT. Translation: CSVVTPDFLGDTQYF.

The chain is built from TRBV10-3 and TRBJ2-7, with D possibly being TRBD2 (5 bases). CDR3 length: 13 amino acids. CDR1 and CDR2 (germline): ENHRY, SYGVKD. V shed 10 bases and J shed 7 bases, with 20 bases lying between them. DNA for the CDR3: TGTGCCACCCTGACTACCGAAGGATGGGAGCAGTACTTC. Its translation: CATLTTEGWEQYF.

The V and J genes are TRBV30 and TRBJ2-1; TRBD2 might be the D (6 bases). Germline CDR1 GTSNPN, CDR2 SVGIG (reference sequence). The V gene lost 8 bases and the J gene lost 4 bases, with 21 bases spanning the gap. The CDR3 is 15 residues long. CDR3 DNA sequence: TGTGCCGGAACATCCTTGGCGGGACCGTACAATGAGCAGTTCTTC. Protein product: CAGTSLAGPYNEQFF.

CDR3 residues: CASSWRTGNVPLHF. Written as DNA, the CDR3 is TGTGCCAGCAGCTGGAGGACGGGCAATGTGCCCCTCCACTTT. The chain couples TRBV5-5 to TRBJ1-6; D gene unclear. CDR3 length: 14 amino acids. V was pared by 3 bases and J by 13 bases, with 17 bases between. CDR1 and CDR2 (germline): SGHKS, YYEKEE (reference sequence).

The chain employs TRBV29-1 and TRBJ2-2, with no clear D. From germline, CDR1 is SQVTM and CDR2 ANQGSEA. Trimming pared 7 bases from V and 1 base from J, leaving 13 bases between. CDR3 length equals 14 residues. The CDR3 protein is CSGLTVMNTGELFF. DNA of the CDR3: TGCAGCGGTTTGACGGTAATGAACACCGGGGAGCTGTTTTTT.

The rearrangement links TRBV5-6 to TRBJ2-3, with D hard to call. CDR3 length: 17 residues. V shed 2 bases and J shed 0 bases, with 16 bases lying between them. CDR1 is SGHDT, CDR2 YYEEEE, per germline. CDR3 sequence: CASSFQVRQDSTDTQYF. The CDR3 DNA is TGTGCCAGCAGCTTTCAGGTCCGGCAAGATAGCACAGATACGCAGTATTTT. The full variable domain, with the rest looked up from reference TRBV5-6 and TRBJ2-3, is DAGVTQSPTHLIKTRGQQVTLRCSPKSGHDTVSWYQQALGQGPQFIFQYYEEEERQRGNFPDRFSGHQFPNYSSELNVNALLLGDSALYLCASSFQVRQDSTDTQYFGPGTRLTVL.

This clonotype has just one count. The CDR3 is CASSSAGARGGELFF. The CDR3 DNA is TGTGCCAGCTCCTCAGCGGGGGCGCGCGGCGGGGAGCTGTTTTTT. V is TRBV6-1 and J is TRBJ2-2, with TRBD2 matching over 8 bases. Trimming took 8 bases from V and 7 from J; bases not matched to a gene: 12. From germline, CDR1 is MNHNS and CDR2 SASEGT. The CDR3 covers 15 residues.

In the case of this clonotype: A read error may produce the germline difference seen at one junction end. The chain couples TRBV7-9 to TRBJ1-1, with unresolved D. The germline V gene has CDR1 SEHNR and CDR2 FQNEAQ (reference sequence). This CDR3 spans 13 amino acids. The CDR3: CAGSLMWNTEAFF. CDR3 bases: TGTGCCGGCAGCTTGATGTGGAACACTGAAGCTTTCTTT.

This clonotype was counted a few times. V usage is TRBV7-2 and J usage is TRBJ2-1, with TRBD1 matching 8 bases. Trimming removed 1 base from V and 8 bases from J; junction bases left unmatched: 7. Germline-derived CDR1 and CDR2 are SGHTA and FQGNSA. CDR3 size: 15 residues. The CDR3 region is CASSLGGAGGDEQFF. The CDR3, as DNA: TGTGCCAGCAGCTTAGGGGGGGCAGGGGGCGATGAGCAGTTCTTC.

This sequence joins TRBV6-5 and TRBJ2-3, with 7 bases fitting TRBD1. This CDR3 comprises 14 residues. V was pared by 2 bases and J by 5 bases, with 4 bases of the junction left unmatched. The V gene's germline CDR1 is MNHEY and CDR2 SVGAGI. CDR3 DNA: TGTGCCAGCAGTTACAGACAGGGAAAAGATACGCAGTATTTT. The encoded protein is CASSYRQGKDTQYF.

Concerning this clonotype itself: Germline is not matched at one junction end, which may reflect a read error. This chain uses TRBV19 with TRBJ2-7; 7 bases are a match to TRBD2. CDR3 length equals 13 residues. Germline CDR1 and CDR2: LNHDA and SQIVND (reference sequence). The CDR3 region is CASTPGGSYEQYF. DNA for the CDR3: TGTGCTAGTACCCCGGGGGGCTCCTACGAGCAGTACTTC.

This clonotype has a single count. The chain is built from TRBV5-1 and TRBJ2-2; 8 bases line up with TRBD2. The CDR3 runs 15 residues. Trimming removed 2 bases from V and 7 bases from J; junction bases left unmatched: 7. Germline values: CDR1 SGHRS, CDR2 YFSETQ. This CDR3 reads CASSFMTSEGGELFF. CDR3 coding DNA: TGCGCCAGCAGCTTTATGACTAGCGAAGGCGGGGAGCTGTTTTTT.